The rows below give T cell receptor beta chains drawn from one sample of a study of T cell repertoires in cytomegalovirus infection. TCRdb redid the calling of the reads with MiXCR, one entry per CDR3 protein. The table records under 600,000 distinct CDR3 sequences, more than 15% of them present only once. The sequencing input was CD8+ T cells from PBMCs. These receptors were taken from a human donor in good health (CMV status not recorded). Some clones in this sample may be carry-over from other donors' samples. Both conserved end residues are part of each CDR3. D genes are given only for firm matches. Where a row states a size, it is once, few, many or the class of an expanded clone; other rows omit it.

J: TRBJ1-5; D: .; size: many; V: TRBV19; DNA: TGTGCCAGTACCTTCACAGGGTCCATCAGGGAGCCCCAGCATTTT; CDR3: CASTFTGSIREPQHF
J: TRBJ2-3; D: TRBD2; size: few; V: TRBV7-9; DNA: TGTGCCAGCAGCCAGAGGAGGACTAGCGGGGCGGCGGTAGATACGCAGTATTTT; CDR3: CASSQRRTSGAAVDTQYF
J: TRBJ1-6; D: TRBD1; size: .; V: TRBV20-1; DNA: TGCAGTGCTAGATCCCCTTCAGGGGGACTAGCTAGCTCCTATAATTCACCCCTCCACTTT; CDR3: CSARSPSGGLASSYNSPLHF
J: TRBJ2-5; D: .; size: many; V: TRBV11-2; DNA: TGTGCCAGCAGCTTAGGATCGGGTTCTCATAGAGAGACCCAGTACTTC; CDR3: CASSLGSGSHRETQYF
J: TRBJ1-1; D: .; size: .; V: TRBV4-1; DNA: TGTGCCAGCAGCCAAGAAGGAGCCACCATGAACACTGAAGCTTTCTTT; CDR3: CASSQEGATMNTEAFF
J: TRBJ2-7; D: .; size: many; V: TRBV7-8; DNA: TGTGCCAGCAGCTTAACCAGACAGGCGACCTTCTCCTACGAGCAGTACTTC; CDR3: CASSLTRQATFSYEQYF
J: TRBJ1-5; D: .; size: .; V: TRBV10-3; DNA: TGTGCCATCAGTGACGGGACGAGCAATCAGCCCCAGCATTTT; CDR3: CAISDGTSNQPQHF
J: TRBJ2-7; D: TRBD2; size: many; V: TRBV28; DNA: TGTGCCAGCAGTTTACATACTGTAGCGGGAGTTCTCTACGAGCAGTACTTC; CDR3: CASSLHTVAGVLYEQYF
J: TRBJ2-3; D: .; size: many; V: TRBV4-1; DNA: TGCGCCAGCAGCCAAGATAGGGGCCGGGCAGATACGCAGTATTTT; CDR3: CASSQDRGRADTQYF
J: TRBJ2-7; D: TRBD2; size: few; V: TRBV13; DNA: TGTGCCAGCAGCGGACAGCGGGAGGGATTCTACGAGCAGTACTTC; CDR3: CASSGQREGFYEQYF
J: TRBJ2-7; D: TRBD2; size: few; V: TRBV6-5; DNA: TGTGCCAGCAGTTACGACCGAGCGGGAGTCTACGAGCAGTACTTC; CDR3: CASSYDRAGVYEQYF
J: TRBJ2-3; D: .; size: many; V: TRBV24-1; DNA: TGTGCCACCAGTGATTTGAAAGGGGGTTTTGCAGATACGCAGTATTTT; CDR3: CATSDLKGGFADTQYF
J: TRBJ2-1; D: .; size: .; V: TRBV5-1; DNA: TGCGCCAGCAGCCAGCCGGGCGGCCCTGGCTCCTACAATGAGCAGTTCTTC; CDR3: CASSQPGGPGSYNEQFF
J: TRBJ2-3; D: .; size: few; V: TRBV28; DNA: TGTGCCAGCAGTTTAGAGGGCTACACAGATACGCAGTATTTT; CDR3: CASSLEGYTDTQYF
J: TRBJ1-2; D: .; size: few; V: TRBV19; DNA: TGTGCCAGCCAGACAGGAGGTGGCTACACCTTC; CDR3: CASQTGGGYTF
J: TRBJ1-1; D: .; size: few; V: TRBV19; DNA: TGTGCCAGTAGTATAGAGTGGGAGGGAGGCACTGAAGCTTTCTTT; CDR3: CASSIEWEGGTEAFF
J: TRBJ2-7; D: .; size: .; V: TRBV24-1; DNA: TGTGCCACCAGTGACTACAGGAGCTACGAGCAGTACTTC; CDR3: CATSDYRSYEQYF
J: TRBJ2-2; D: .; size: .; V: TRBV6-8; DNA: TGTGCCATAACCGGGACACTACCTGGGGACACCGGGGAGCTGTTTTTT; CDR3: CAITGTLPGDTGELFF
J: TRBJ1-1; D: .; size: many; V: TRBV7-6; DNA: TGTGCCAGCAGCTTAGGGTGGCGGGCGAACACTGAAGCTTTCTTT; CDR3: CASSLGWRANTEAFF
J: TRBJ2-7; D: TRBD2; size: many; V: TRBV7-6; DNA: TGTGCCAGCAGCTTAGGCGGGGGAGCGCGGGAGCAGTACTTC; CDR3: CASSLGGGAREQYF
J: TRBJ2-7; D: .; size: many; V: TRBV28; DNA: TGTGCCAGCAGTTTAACCGAAGGCTACGAGCAGTACTTC; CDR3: CASSLTEGYEQYF
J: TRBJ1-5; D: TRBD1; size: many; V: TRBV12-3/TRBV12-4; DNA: TGTGCCAGCAGTCCGCGGGACAGGGGGTATCAGCCCCAGCATTTT; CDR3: CASSPRDRGYQPQHF
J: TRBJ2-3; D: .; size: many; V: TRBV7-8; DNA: TGTGCCAGCAGCTTAATGCCCGAGGGAGATACGCAGTATTTT; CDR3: CASSLMPEGDTQYF
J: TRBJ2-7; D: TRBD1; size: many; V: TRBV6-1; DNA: TGTGCCAGCAGAGTAGCCGGGACAGGGACCTCCTACGAGCAGTACTTC; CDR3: CASRVAGTGTSYEQYF
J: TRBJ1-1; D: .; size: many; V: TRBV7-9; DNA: TGTGCCAGCAGCTTAGGGCAGGAAGAAGCTTTCTTT; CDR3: CASSLGQEEAFF
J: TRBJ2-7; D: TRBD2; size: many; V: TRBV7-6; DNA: TGTGCCAGCAGCTTAGAGGTAGCGGGTTACGAGCAGTACTTC; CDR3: CASSLEVAGYEQYF
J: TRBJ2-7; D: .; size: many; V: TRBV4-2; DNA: TGTGCCAGCAGCCAAGGTGGGCTGAACGGGCAGTACTTC; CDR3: CASSQGGLNGQYF
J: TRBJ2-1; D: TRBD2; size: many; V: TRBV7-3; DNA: TGTGCCAGCAGCTTAACGAACCCAGCGGGAAATGAGCAGTTCTTC; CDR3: CASSLTNPAGNEQFF
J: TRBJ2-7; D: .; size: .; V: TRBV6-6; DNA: TGTGCCAGCAACAACAGGGACCTACCCGGGGCCGAGCAGTACTTC; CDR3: CASNNRDLPGAEQYF
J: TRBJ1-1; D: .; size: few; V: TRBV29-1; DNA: TGCAGCGATGCAGCGGTTGAAGCTTTCTTT; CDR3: CSDAAVEAFF
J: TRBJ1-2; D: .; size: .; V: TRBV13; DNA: TGTGCCAGCAGCTTAGGGTTAGCCCATCCAGGGGTCGGAGGCTACACCTTC; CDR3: CASSLGLAHPGVGGYTF
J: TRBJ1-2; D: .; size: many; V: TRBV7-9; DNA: TGTGCCAGCAGCCCCAGTGGGGGTGGCTACACCTTC; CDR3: CASSPSGGGYTF
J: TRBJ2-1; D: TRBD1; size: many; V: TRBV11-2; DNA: TGTGCCAGCAGCAAGAGACAGGGGGCTGGAGGTGAGCAGTTCTTC; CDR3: CASSKRQGAGGEQFF
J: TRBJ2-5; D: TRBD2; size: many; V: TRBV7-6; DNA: TGTGCCAGCAGCTCGGGACTAGCGGGGGGAATAGAGACCCAGTACTTC; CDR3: CASSSGLAGGIETQYF
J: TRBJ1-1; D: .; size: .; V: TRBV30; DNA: TGTGCCTGGGCCCCCCTGGCAGCTTTCTTT; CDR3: CAWAPLAAFF
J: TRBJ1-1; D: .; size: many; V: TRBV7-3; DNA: TGTGCCAGCAGCTCAGGGACCTCCAAGGGGGTGGACACTGAAGCTTTCTTT; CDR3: CASSSGTSKGVDTEAFF
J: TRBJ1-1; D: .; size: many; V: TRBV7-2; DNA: TGTGCCAGCAGCTTAGCTGGGATGGGCCCGAACACTGAAGCTTTCTTT; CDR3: CASSLAGMGPNTEAFF
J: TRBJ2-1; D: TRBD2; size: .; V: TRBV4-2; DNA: TGTGCCAGCAGCCAAGATTTCGGACTAGCCATTTCCAATGAGCAGTTCTTC; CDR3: CASSQDFGLAISNEQFF
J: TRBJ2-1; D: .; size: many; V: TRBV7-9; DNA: TGTGCCAGCAGCTTAGCGCTAACGGATGAGCAGTTCTTC; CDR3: CASSLALTDEQFF
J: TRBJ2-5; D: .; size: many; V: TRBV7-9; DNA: TGTGCCAGCAGCTTAGCGTCCGAGACCCAGTACTTC; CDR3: CASSLASETQYF
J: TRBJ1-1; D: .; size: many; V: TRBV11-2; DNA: TGTGCCAGCAGCTTAGATCATGAGGGTCCTGAAGCTTTCTTT; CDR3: CASSLDHEGPEAFF
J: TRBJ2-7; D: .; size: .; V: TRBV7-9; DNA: TGTGCCAGCAGCCATCCGGTAGGGACGGGGGAGCAGTACTTC; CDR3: CASSHPVGTGEQYF
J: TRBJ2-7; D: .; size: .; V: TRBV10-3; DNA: TGTGCCATCAGTGAGTCATCAGGGGAGCCCTACGAGCAGTACTTC; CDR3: CAISESSGEPYEQYF
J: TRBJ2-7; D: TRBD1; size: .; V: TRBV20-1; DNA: TGCAGTGCTAGAGATCAGGGAACAGGGGGTCTCGAGCAGTACTTC; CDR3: CSARDQGTGGLEQYF
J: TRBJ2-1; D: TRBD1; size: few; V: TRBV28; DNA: TGTGCCAGCAGAAATACTAGACAGGGGCTGGCCAATGAGCAGTTCTTC; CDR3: CASRNTRQGLANEQFF
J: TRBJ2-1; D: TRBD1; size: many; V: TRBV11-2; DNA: TGTGCCAGCAGCTTAGAAGACCCCGGGACAGACTCCTACAATGAGCAGTTCTTC; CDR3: CASSLEDPGTDSYNEQFF
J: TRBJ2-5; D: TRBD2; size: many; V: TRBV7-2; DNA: TGTGCCAGCAGCTTGGGAGGGGCCTGGCAAGAGACCCAGTACTTC; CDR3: CASSLGGAWQETQYF
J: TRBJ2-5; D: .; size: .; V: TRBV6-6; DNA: TGTGCCAGCGAAAGGGTGAAGGGGCGGGAGACCCAGTACTTC; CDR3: CASERVKGRETQYF
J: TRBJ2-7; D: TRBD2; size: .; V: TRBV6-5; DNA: TGTGCCAGCAGTTCCGGGACTAGCGGGAGTGTGTACGAGCAGTACTTC; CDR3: CASSSGTSGSVYEQYF
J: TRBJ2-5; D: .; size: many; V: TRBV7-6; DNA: TGTGCCAGCAGCACAAGGACACTCCAAGAGACCCAGTACTTC; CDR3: CASSTRTLQETQYF
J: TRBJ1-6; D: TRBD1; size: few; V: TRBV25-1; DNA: TGTGCCAGCAGTCCCAAGGGGGCTGGTTCCTATAATTCACCCCTCCACTTT; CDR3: CASSPKGAGSYNSPLHF
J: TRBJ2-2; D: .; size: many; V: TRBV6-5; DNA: TGTGCCAGCAGTTACCCTACAGGGTCCGCCGGGGAGCTGTTTTTT; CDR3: CASSYPTGSAGELFF
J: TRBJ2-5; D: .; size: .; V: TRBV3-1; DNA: TGTGCCAGCAGCCCGACTCCGAGAGGGCCGGTGGAGACCCAGTACTTC; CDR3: CASSPTPRGPVETQYF
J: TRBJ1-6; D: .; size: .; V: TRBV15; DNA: TGTGCCACCAGCCGACGTCCGGGACCGGTACGTTCACCCCTCCACTTT; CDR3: CATSRRPGPVRSPLHF